The TCR beta chain under discussion was sequenced for a study of blood T cells in healthy people across ages. This clonotype came up a few times. The V end lost 1 base, the J end lost 1 base, and 7 bases lay between the germline ends. The CDR3 extends over 13 amino acids. In germline, CDR1 is DFQATT, CDR2 SNEGSKA (reference sequence). A sample-barcoded 5' primer and a J-beta primer mix were used in a second PCR of roughly 7 to 12 cycles. No fewer than 2.5 million CDR3-containing paired-end reads came from each sample. MiXCR, applied by TCRdb to the 5' RACE reads, yields one record per CDR3 protein. The table includes 600,000 to 800,000 distinct CDR3 sequences, 20% to 25% detected once.

The J gene is TRBJ1-1, the V gene TRBV20-1, with D unclear. The sequence derives from a man aged 65 to 79 in good health. The specimen was blood. DNA of the CDR3: TGCAGTGCTAGAGTTGGTGAGAACACTGAAGCTTTCTTT. Residues: CSARVGENTEAFF.